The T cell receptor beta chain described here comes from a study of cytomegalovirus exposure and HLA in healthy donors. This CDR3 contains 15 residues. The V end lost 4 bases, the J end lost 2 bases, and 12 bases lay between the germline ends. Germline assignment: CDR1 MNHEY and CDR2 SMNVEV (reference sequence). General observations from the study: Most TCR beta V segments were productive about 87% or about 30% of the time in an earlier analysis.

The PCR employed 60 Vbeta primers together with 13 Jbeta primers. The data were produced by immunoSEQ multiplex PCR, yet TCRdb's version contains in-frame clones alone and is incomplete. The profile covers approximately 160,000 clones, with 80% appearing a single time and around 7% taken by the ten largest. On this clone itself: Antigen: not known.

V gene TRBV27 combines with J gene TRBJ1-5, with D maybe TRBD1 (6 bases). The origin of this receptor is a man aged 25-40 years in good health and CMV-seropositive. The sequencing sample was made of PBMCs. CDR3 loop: CASSSLTGRNQPQHF. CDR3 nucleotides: TGTGCCAGCAGTTCCCTAACAGGGCGCAATCAGCCCCAGCATTTT.